Included here is one T cell receptor beta chain sequence, with context. These data are taken from a study of shared clonotypes between healthy human individuals. TCRdb keeps only in-frame clones here, not all; method: immunoSEQ multiplex PCR. The sample holds roughly 1.4 million clones, roughly 98.5% seen once. The CDR3 loop spans 14 amino acids. Germline lookup yields CDR1 SGDLS and CDR2 YYNGEE. Losses at the gene ends were 3 bases for V and 4 bases for J; bases not matched to a gene: 7. This clonotype was sampled from a man under 40 in good health. The chain recombines TRBV9 with TRBJ2-7; 7 bases line up with TRBD2. Input material: naive CD4+ T cells sorted from blood. Subset meaning: CD45RA+ positively selected. Here the CDR3 reads CASSEGLVGYEQYF. DNA of the CDR3: TGTGCCAGCAGCGAAGGACTAGTAGGATACGAGCAGTACTTC.